Presented here are 25 T cell receptor beta chains from one specimen sequenced in a study of blood T cell repertoires in COVID-19. Generated by immunoSEQ multiplex PCR, the TCRdb table keeps only in-frame clones and is missing some. The sample lists some 80,000 clones, around nine tenths seen once, with about 7.8% in the top ten. The material sequenced was peripheral blood. The receptors come from an elderly man with active or convalescent COVID-19.

The sample holds a few counts of this clone. The chain is built from TRBV28 and TRBJ1-1, with 9 bases that match TRBD1. The V gene's germline CDR1 is MDHEN and CDR2 SYDVKM. The junction had 9 bases not matched to a gene; V was cut back by 6 bases and J by 10 bases. The CDR3 contains 13 residues. CDR3 coding DNA: TGTGCCAGCAGCCAACAGGGGGCGCTTCCAGCTTTCTTT. Translated: CASSQQGALPAFF.

V and J are TRBV5-1 and TRBJ2-3; a possible D gene is TRBD2 (7 bases). Deletions cut 4 bases from V and 1 base from J, with 16 bases between. The germline V gene encodes CDR1 SGHRS and CDR2 YFSETQ. This CDR3 contains 16 residues. CDR3 coding DNA: TGCGCCAGCAGCCCGGGGGCGGGGGCAGGCACAGATACGCAGTATTTT. Translated: CASSPGAGAGTDTQYF.

The chain uses TRBV30 and TRBJ1-1; D unresolved. The CDR3 covers 11 residues. The V end lost 7 bases, the J end lost 1 base, and 7 bases lay between the germline ends. Germline values: CDR1 GTSNPN, CDR2 SVGIG (reference sequence). Here the CDR3 reads CAYQANTEAFF. CDR3 nucleotides: TGTGCCTACCAGGCGAACACTGAAGCTTTCTTT.

The chain couples TRBV28 to TRBJ2-1; 7 positions match TRBD2. The CDR3 has 16 amino acids. V shed 5 bases, J shed 5 bases, and the junction held 12 bases outside the gene matches. Germline assignment: CDR1 MDHEN and CDR2 SYDVKM. The CDR3 coding sequence is TGTGCCAGCAGTAGACCCGGGGCCCGGGGGGACAATGAGCAGTTCTTC. It translates to CASSRPGARGDNEQFF.

This chain links TRBV10-3 with TRBJ1-3; D is unresolved. The CDR3 is 13 residues long. The germline V gene has CDR1 ENHRY and CDR2 SYGVKD. Trimming removed 10 bases from V and 0 bases from J, with 10 bases in between. CDR3 in DNA: TGTGCCAGCAAATTGAGCTCTGGAAACACCATATATTTT. Its protein product is CASKLSSGNTIYF.

The chain joins TRBV4-2 to TRBJ2-2; 7 bases line up with TRBD1. This CDR3 is built from 16 residues. V was clipped by 0 bases and J by 4 bases; unmatched bases: 5. Germline CDR1 is LGHNA and CDR2 is YNFKEQ. The CDR3 sequence is CASSQDTGASTGELFF. In DNA, the CDR3 is TGTGCCAGCAGCCAAGATACAGGGGCGAGCACCGGGGAGCTGTTTTTT.

V is TRBV5-8 and J is TRBJ1-2, with D possibly TRBD1 on 6 matching bases. The germline gives CDR1 SGHTS, CDR2 YDEGEE. V shed 4 bases and J shed 4 bases, with 17 bases lying between them. The CDR3 has 15 residues. CDR3 sequence reads: CASSPNRYRAYGYTF. The CDR3 bases are TGTGCCAGCAGCCCGAATCGTTACAGGGCCTATGGCTACACCTTC. Full variable domain (remainder filled in from reference TRBV5-8 and TRBJ1-2): EAGVTQSPTHLIKTRGQQATLRCSPISGHTSVYWYQQALGLGLQFLLWYDEGEERNRGNFPPRFSGRQFPNYSSELNVNALELEDSALYLCASSPNRYRAYGYTFGSGTRLTVV.

This chain links TRBV3-1 (or the pseudogene TRBV3-2) with TRBJ1-6, with 7 nucleotides matching TRBD1. The CDR3 runs to 17 residues. The V gene's germline CDR1 is LGHDT and CDR2 YNNKEL (reference sequence). V shed 0 bases, J shed 9 bases, and the junction held 11 bases outside the gene matches. In DNA form, the CDR3 reads TGTGCCAGCAGCCAAGATGGCGGGACAGTTGGGAGTTCACCCCTCCACTTT. It yields the protein CASSQDGGTVGSSPLHF.

V gene TRBV5-1 combines with J gene TRBJ2-1; a possible D gene is TRBD1 (6 bases). V lost 2 bases and J lost 6, with 15 bases in between. Germline values: CDR1 SGHRS, CDR2 YFSETQ. This CDR3 region has 15 residues. Here the CDR3 DNA reads TGCGCCAGCAGCTTTATCCAGGGGCGCGTCAATGAGCAGTTCTTC. This encodes CASSFIQGRVNEQFF. Full variable domain (missing parts from reference TRBV5-1 and TRBJ2-1): KAGVTQTPRYLIKTRGQQVTLSCSPISGHRSVSWYQQTPGQGLQFLFEYFSETQRNKGNFPGRFSGRQFSNSRSEMNVSTLELGDSALYLCASSFIQGRVNEQFFGPGTRLTVL.

The table lists this clone with a count of one. The chain joins TRBV10-2 to TRBJ2-7, with a tentative D call TRBD2 (7 bases). V lost 6 bases to trimming and J lost 5 bases, with 20 bases between them. Germline CDR1 is WSHSY and CDR2 is SAAADI. This CDR3 is built from 15 residues. The CDR3 sequence: CASRPPVGGLNEQYV. Written as DNA, the CDR3 is TGCGCCAGCAGACCTCCGGTGGGGGGGCTTAACGAGCAGTACGTC.

This chain joins TRBV7-2 and TRBJ2-1; 9 bases line up with TRBD2. V lost 5 bases, J lost 7 bases, and 9 bases stayed unmatched. The CDR3 runs 15 residues. Germline V CDR1 and CDR2: SGHTA, FQGNSA. CDR3 residues: CASSHSSGDMNEQFF. As DNA, the CDR3 is TGTGCCAGCAGCCATTCTAGCGGGGACATGAATGAGCAGTTCTTC.

This sequence joins TRBV10-1 and TRBJ2-3; D possibly corresponds to TRBD1 (6 bases). Deletions cut 6 bases from V and 4 bases from J, with 17 bases between. This CDR3 contains 15 residues. In germline, CDR1 is WNHNN, CDR2 SYGVQD (reference sequence). CDR3 bases: TGCGCCAGCAGGGACAGACAGTGGAGTTCAGATACGCAGTATTTT. It specifies CASRDRQWSSDTQYF.

The V and J genes are TRBV6-2 or TRBV6-3 and TRBJ1-2; TRBD1 might be the D (6 bases). This CDR3 is 15 amino acids long. Germline V gene lookup returns CDR1 MNHEY and CDR2 SVGEGT. Trimming stripped 5 bases from V and 0 bases from J, with 13 bases between. The DNA for the CDR3 is TGTGCCAGCAGTAACCCGACAGGTACTAACTATGGCTACACCTTC. Its translation is CASSNPTGTNYGYTF.

DNA for the CDR3: TGTGCCAGTAGTATTAGGGCAGGGGGATATGAGCAGTTCTTC. This sequence encodes CASSIRAGGYEQFF. V and J are TRBV19 and TRBJ2-1, with 7 bases identical to TRBD1. Germline V gives CDR1 LNHDA, CDR2 SQIVND (reference sequence). V was pared by 3 bases and J by 8 bases, with 7 bases of the junction left unmatched. The CDR3 loop spans 14 amino acids.

The rearrangement links TRBV13 to TRBJ1-3; 8 nucleotides line up with TRBD1. The V segment lost 0 bases and the J segment 4 bases; nucleotides outside the gene matches: 5. CDR1 is PRHDT and CDR2 is FYEKMQ in the germline V gene (reference sequence). The CDR3 is made up of 16 amino acids. CDR3 residues: CASSLGFRGLGNTIYF. As DNA, the CDR3 is TGTGCCAGCAGCTTAGGGTTCAGGGGGCTGGGAAACACCATATATTTT.

The rearrangement joins TRBV28 to TRBJ2-7; D is perhaps TRBD1 (6 bases). The germline CDR1 and CDR2 sequences are MDHEN and SYDVKM. This CDR3 has 13 amino acids. The V end lost 6 bases, the J end lost 0 bases, and 9 bases lay between the germline ends. The CDR3 region has the DNA TGTGCCAGCAGGCCACAGGGCTCCTACGAGCAGTACGTC. It encodes CASRPQGSYEQYV.

The chain links TRBV7-8 to TRBJ2-7; possible D gene TRBD1, 7 bases. The CDR3 contains 14 residues. Per germline, CDR1 SGHVS and CDR2 FQNEAQ. V was trimmed by 0 bases and J by 9 bases, leaving 15 bases between them. In nucleotides, the CDR3 is TGTGCCAGCAGCTTAGCGTCGGAGGGGGCATCGCAGTACGTC. Translating it yields CASSLASEGASQYV.

This chain links TRBV7-9 with TRBJ1-3, with D perhaps TRBD1 (5 bases). Germline values: CDR1 SEHNR, CDR2 FQNEAQ (reference sequence). Trimming cost V 8 bases and J 3 bases, with 11 bases left between them. This CDR3 contains 13 residues. CDR3 sequence (DNA): TGTGCCAGCGACGTGGGGGGTGGAAACACCATATATTTT. Translating gives CASDVGGGNTIYF.

J is TRBJ1-2 and V is TRBV9; 8 nucleotides align to TRBD1. The length of the CDR3 is 17 residues. CDR1 SGDLS and CDR2 YYNGEE come from the germline V gene. J was trimmed by 2 bases and V by 3 bases; bases with no gene match: 12. The CDR3 protein is CASSGGQGAWGNYGYTF. CDR3 DNA: TGTGCCAGCAGCGGAGGACAGGGAGCGTGGGGAAACTATGGCTACACCTTC.

The chain has TRBV15 and TRBJ1-2, with D uncertain. CDR3 size: 13 residues. Trimming removed 0 bases at V and 7 bases at J, with 9 bases between. Germline loops: CDR1 LNHNV, CDR2 YYDKDF (reference sequence). The CDR3 spells CATSRDETRGYTF. CDR3 DNA sequence: TGTGCCACCAGCAGAGATGAGACACGTGGCTACACCTTC.

The V and J genes are TRBV28 and TRBJ1-6; 9 positions match TRBD1. CDR1 MDHEN and CDR2 SYDVKM come from the germline V gene. This CDR3 has 17 amino acids. V lost 7 bases and J lost 7; bases outside the gene matches: 14. CDR3 nucleotides: TGTGCCAGCATCGAGGGGAGACAGGGGGTTCGGAATTCACCCCTCCACTTT. This gives the protein CASIEGRQGVRNSPLHF. The variable domain in full, with the rest retrieved from reference TRBV28 and TRBJ1-6, is DVKVTQSSRYLVKRTGEKVFLECVQDMDHENMFWYRQDPGLGLRLIYFSYDVKMKEKGDIPEGYSVSREKKERFSLILESASTNQTSMYLCASIEGRQGVRNSPLHFGNGTRLTVT.

The rearrangement joins TRBV5-1 to TRBJ1-6; D gene uncertain. The V gene's germline CDR1 is SGHRS and CDR2 YFSETQ. The CDR3 loop spans 16 amino acids. With 0 bases removed from V and 0 bases from J, the gap between germline ends came to 7 bases. The CDR3 DNA sequence: TGCGCCAGCAGCTTGGCTCTAAGCTCCTATAATTCACCCCTCCACTTT. Amino acid sequence: CASSLALSSYNSPLHF.

The J gene is TRBJ1-1, the V gene TRBV4-1, with 10 bases matching TRBD1. With 8 bases clipped from V and 5 bases from J, the junction kept 14 bases outside the gene matches. This CDR3 is 16 amino acids long. Germline V gene data show CDR1 as MGHRA and CDR2 as YSYEKL. In DNA form, the CDR3 reads TGCGCCAGCGCCACGGGACAGGGGCCCCGAGGGACTGAAGCTTTCTTT. It yields the protein CASATGQGPRGTEAFF.

This chain joins TRBV5-1 and TRBJ1-2; D might be TRBD1 (6 bases). V lost 4 bases and J 4 bases, leaving 20 bases between the germline ends. Germline V gene lookup returns CDR1 SGHRS and CDR2 YFSETQ. The CDR3 totals 16 residues. The CDR3 DNA is TGCGCCAGCAGCCCAGGACAGCGCCCTACTCCCTATGGCTACACCTTC. Translation: CASSPGQRPTPYGYTF.

The chain recombines TRBV7-2 with TRBJ2-7; D remains ambiguous. The CDR3 runs 14 residues. Germline V gene sequence: CDR1 SGHTA, CDR2 FQGNSA. Trimming left V 2 bases short and J 2 bases short, with 10 bases between. CDR3 nucleotides: TGTGCCAGCAGCTTATCGCACAGCACCTACGAGCAGTACGTC. It encodes CASSLSHSTYEQYV.